The 21 T cell receptor beta chains listed next were all sequenced from one sample in a study of neoadjuvant anti-PD-1 for oral cavity cancer. Time point reported: after neoadjuvant nivolumab, at surgical resection. Using immunoSEQ multiplex PCR, the repertoire was profiled, and TCRdb retains in-frame clones only, with some absent. The sample includes roughly 13,000 clones, roughly 70% of them seen just once. The material was PBMCs, obtained after nivolumab (anti-PD-1) treatment. The receptors come from a person aged 35-79 years with oral cavity squamous cell carcinoma.

The V gene is TRBV18, the J gene TRBJ2-7, with D perhaps TRBD2 (6 bases). The CDR3 runs 15 residues. Between the trimmed V and J ends, which lost 0 bases and 1 base, there was a span of 10 bases. In germline, CDR1 is KGHSH, CDR2 LQKENI. Written as DNA, the CDR3 is TGTGCCAGCTCACCACCGCGTGCGGGGTCCTACGAGCAGTACTTC. It is translated as CASSPPRAGSYEQYF.

This chain uses TRBV6-4 with TRBJ2-2, with D unclear. This CDR3 has 13 residues. Germline V CDR1 and CDR2: MRHNA, SNTAGT. Trimming pared 0 bases from V and 5 bases from J, leaving 4 bases between. The CDR3 is CASSDSATGELFF. The CDR3 DNA sequence: TGTGCCAGCAGTGACTCAGCGACCGGGGAGCTGTTTTTT.

This clone was seen more than once but under ten times. The rearrangement links TRBV10-3 to TRBJ1-2; the match to TRBD1 covers 7 bases. Unmatched junction bases numbered 7, after V lost 2 bases and J lost 4 bases. Germline CDR1 reads ENHRY; CDR2 reads SYGVKD. This CDR3 is built from 15 residues. The CDR3 sequence: CAISETTGQSYGYTF. The CDR3 bases are TGTGCCATCAGTGAGACAACGGGACAGAGCTATGGCTACACCTTC.

The chain is built from TRBV29-1 and TRBJ2-1; the D gene is possibly TRBD1 (6 bases). This CDR3 comprises 15 residues. Between the trimmed V and J ends, which lost 5 bases and 5 bases, there was a span of 19 bases. Germline CDR1 SQVTM, CDR2 ANQGSEA. CDR3 region: CSVQGIPTEDNEQFF. The CDR3 nucleotides are TGCAGCGTTCAGGGGATCCCGACGGAAGACAATGAGCAGTTCTTC.

This sequence joins TRBV19 and TRBJ2-5; no clear D. This CDR3 has 13 residues. Trimming took 4 bases from V and 1 from J, leaving 7 bases between them. Per the germline V gene, CDR1 is LNHDA and CDR2 is SQIVND (reference sequence). CDR3 in DNA: TGTGCCAGTAGTAAAGGTAGCCAAGAGACCCAGTACTTC. Its protein is CASSKGSQETQYF.

This chain uses TRBV5-1 with TRBJ2-3; the match to TRBD2 covers 11 bases. The ends lost 0 bases at V and 1 base at J; junction bases unmatched: 4. Germline assignment: CDR1 SGHRS and CDR2 YFSETQ. The CDR3 has 17 amino acids. CDR3 sequence: CASSLVLAGVGTDTQYF. The CDR3 DNA reads as TGCGCCAGCAGCTTGGTACTAGCGGGAGTGGGCACAGATACGCAGTATTTT.

The chain links TRBV11-2 to TRBJ1-5; TRBD1 matches at 7 bases. V shed 2 bases and J 2 bases; nucleotides not matched to a gene: 15. The germline V gene has CDR1 SGHAT and CDR2 FQNNGV. The CDR3 is made up of 19 amino acids. For the CDR3, the DNA is TGTGCCAGCAGCTTACGGGACAGTATAGTCCCATATGGCAATCAGCCCCAGCATTTT. Its translation is CASSLRDSIVPYGNQPQHF.

The chain recombines TRBV9 with TRBJ2-1; D might be TRBD2 (6 bases). V shed 0 bases and J shed 4 bases, with 11 bases lying between them. Germline loops: CDR1 SGDLS, CDR2 YYNGEE. CDR3 length: 15 amino acids. The CDR3 sequence is CASSVVPGAYNEQFF. The CDR3 DNA sequence: TGTGCCAGCAGCGTAGTGCCGGGAGCGTACAATGAGCAGTTCTTC.

The chain joins TRBV10-3 to TRBJ1-2; D is unclear. V lost 4 bases and J 3 bases, leaving 6 bases between the germline ends. Germline CDR1 and CDR2: ENHRY and SYGVKD. The CDR3 is 12 amino acids. The CDR3 region has the DNA TGTGCCATCAGTGGAGGTGACTATGGCTACACCTTC. Translation gives CAISGGDYGYTF.

The chain combines TRBV28 with TRBJ2-1; TRBD2 matches 11 bases. The CDR3 spans 22 residues. The germline V gene has CDR1 MDHEN and CDR2 SYDVKM. V lost 4 bases, J lost 0 bases, and 20 bases stayed unmatched. CDR3 coding DNA: TGTGCCAGCAGTTCCTTAAGGGGGACTAGCGGATCGATGGGAAGCTCCTACAATGAGCAGTTCTTC. Its protein is CASSSLRGTSGSMGSSYNEQFF. Combining the CDR3 with reference TRBV28 and TRBJ2-1 gives the whole variable domain DVKVTQSSRYLVKRTGEKVFLECVQDMDHENMFWYRQDPGLGLRLIYFSYDVKMKEKGDIPEGYSVSREKKERFSLILESASTNQTSMYLCASSSLRGTSGSMGSSYNEQFFGPGTRLTVL.

For this clone: The junction departs from germline at one end; a sequencing error may be responsible. The chain uses TRBV19 and TRBJ2-7, with D hard to call. CDR1 and CDR2 from the germline V gene are LNHDA and SQIVND (reference sequence). CDR3 length: 14 amino acids. The CDR3 nucleotides read TGTGCTAGTAGTCGGCAGGAAAGCTCCTACGAGCAGTACTTC. Translated, it gives CASSRQESSYEQYF.

This clone was observed a handful of times. V and J are TRBV30 and TRBJ1-6, with unresolved D. The ends were cut back, 1 base at V and 6 bases at J, with 4 bases in the middle. The CDR3 loop spans 12 amino acids. The germline V gene encodes CDR1 GTSNPN and CDR2 SVGIG (reference sequence). The chain's CDR3 is CAWSEGNSPLHF. DNA of the CDR3: TGTGCCTGGAGTGAGGGTAATTCACCCCTCCACTTT.

This clone was observed a few times. The chain carries TRBV10-3 and TRBJ2-5; D may correspond to TRBD1 or TRBD2 (5 bases each). The CDR3 consists of 14 residues. V lost 7 bases, J lost 0 bases, and 12 bases lay in between. From germline, CDR1 is ENHRY and CDR2 SYGVKD. CDR3 protein: CAIKKGTDQETQYF. The CDR3 coding sequence is TGTGCCATCAAAAAAGGGACGGACCAAGAGACCCAGTACTTC.

The gene calls are TRBV29-1 and TRBJ1-5; D unclear. From germline, CDR1 is SQVTM and CDR2 ANQGSEA. This CDR3 comprises 15 residues. The V end lost 4 bases, the J end lost 0 bases, and 13 bases lay between the germline ends. The CDR3 is CSVGLGSGSNQPQHF. The CDR3 coding sequence is TGCAGCGTTGGTCTTGGTAGTGGTAGCAATCAGCCCCAGCATTTT.

The J gene is TRBJ2-2, the V gene TRBV2; 12 bases fit TRBD2. Germline CDR1 is SNHLY and CDR2 is FYNNEI. The CDR3 covers 14 residues. V shed 6 bases and J 4 bases; nucleotides not matched to a gene: 0. The DNA of the CDR3 is TGTGCCAGCAGGACTAGCGGGAGCACCGGGGAGCTGTTTTTT. Translating gives CASRTSGSTGELFF.

This clone was observed a handful of times. The V gene is TRBV7-8, the J gene TRBJ1-2; D not resolved. CDR3 length: 14 amino acids. V shed 8 bases and J shed 0 bases, with 13 bases lying between them. Looked up from germline, CDR1 is SGHVS and CDR2 is FQNEAQ. CDR3 amino acids: CASSGRLANYGYTF. CDR3 bases: TGTGCCAGCTCCGGACGATTAGCTAACTATGGCTACACCTTC.

The genes are TRBV7-9 and TRBJ1-1; 8 bases are a match to TRBD1. Germline CDR1 and CDR2: SEHNR and FQNEAQ (reference sequence). V lost 5 bases and J lost 13; bases outside the gene matches: 9. This CDR3 is built from 12 residues. The chain's CDR3 is CASSTGGPGGFF. The CDR3 coding sequence is TGTGCCAGCAGCACAGGGGGACCCGGGGGTTTCTTT.

The DNA for the CDR3 is TGTGCCAGCAACTATGAAACGGGGGGGGAGCAGTACTTC. It codes for CASNYETGGEQYF. This chain connects TRBV5-4 to TRBJ2-7; TRBD2 matches at 8 bases. The CDR3 loop spans 13 amino acids. Trimming at V came to 6 bases and at J to 7 bases, leaving 9 bases not matched to a gene. CDR1 and CDR2 from the germline V gene are SGHNT and YYREEE (reference sequence).

This clone was seen a single time. The chain carries TRBV6-5 and TRBJ2-3; D is unclear. Germline assignment: CDR1 MNHEY and CDR2 SVGAGI. The V gene lost 1 base and the J gene lost 2 bases, with 7 bases spanning the gap. The CDR3 extends over 14 amino acids. The CDR3 nucleotides are TGTGCCAGCAGTTACTTCCCGTACACAGATACGCAGTATTTT. Encoded protein: CASSYFPYTDTQYF.

The chain has TRBV4-1 and TRBJ1-4; weak D call: TRBD1 (5 bases). Germline V gives CDR1 MGHRA, CDR2 YSYEKL. V was pared by 2 bases and J by 5 bases, with 12 bases between. CDR3 length equals 15 residues. CDR3 nucleotides: TGCGCCAGCAGCCAATTTCCAGGGAAAAATGAAAAACTGTTTTTT. Protein: CASSQFPGKNEKLFF.

The chain couples TRBV5-1 to TRBJ2-5; D tentatively fits TRBD1 or TRBD2 (5 bases each). The germline gives CDR1 SGHRS, CDR2 YFSETQ. This CDR3 comprises 15 residues. Trimming removed 2 bases at V and 0 bases at J, with 11 bases between. The CDR3 region is CASSLTGTHQETQYF. DNA for the CDR3: TGCGCCAGCAGCTTAACCGGGACCCACCAAGAGACCCAGTACTTC.